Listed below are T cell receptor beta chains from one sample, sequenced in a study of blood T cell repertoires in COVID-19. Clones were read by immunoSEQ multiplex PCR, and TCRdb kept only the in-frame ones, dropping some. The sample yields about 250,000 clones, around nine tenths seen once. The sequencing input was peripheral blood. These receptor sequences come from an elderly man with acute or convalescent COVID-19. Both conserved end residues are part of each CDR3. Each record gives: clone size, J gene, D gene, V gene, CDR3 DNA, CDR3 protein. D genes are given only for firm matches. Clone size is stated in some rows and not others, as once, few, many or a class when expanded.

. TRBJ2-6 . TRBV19 TGTGCCAGTAGTACCACAGGGAAAGGTGGGGCCAACGTCCTGACTTTC CASSTTGKGGANVLTF
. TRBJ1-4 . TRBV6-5 TGTGCCAGCAGTTACCGACAGGCTAATGAAAAACTGTTTTTT CASSYRQANEKLFF
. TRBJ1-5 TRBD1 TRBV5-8 TGTGCCAGCAGCTCCGGACCAGGGGGCCTTAGCAATCAGCCCCAGCATTTT CASSSGPGGLSNQPQHF
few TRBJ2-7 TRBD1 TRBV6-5 TGTGCCAGCAGTTATTCAGGGGGCTTCTACGAGCAGTACTTC CASSYSGGFYEQYF
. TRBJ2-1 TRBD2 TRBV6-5 TGTGCCAGCAGTTACACGAGCGGGAGGGCCGTGAATGAGCAGTTCTTC CASSYTSGRAVNEQFF
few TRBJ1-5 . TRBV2 TGTGCCAGCAGTGATAGGCCCACCCTCCGGGGTCAGCCCCAGCATTTT CASSDRPTLRGQPQHF
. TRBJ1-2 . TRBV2 TGTGCCAGCATTAGAAGACAGACGAAAGAATATGGCTACACCTTC CASIRRQTKEYGYTF
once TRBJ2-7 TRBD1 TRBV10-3 TGTGCCATCAGTGGGGACAGGGTCTACGAGCAGTACTTC CAISGDRVYEQYF
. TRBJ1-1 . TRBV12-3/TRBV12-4 TGTGCCAGCAGTCCACTTCAAGGGGCTGAAGCTTTCTTT CASSPLQGAEAFF
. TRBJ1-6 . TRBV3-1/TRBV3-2 TGTGCCAGCAGTCCTAACACGGAGTATAATTCACCCCTCCACTTT CASSPNTEYNSPLHF
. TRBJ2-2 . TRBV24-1 TGTGCCACCAGTGATTCGACCCTAGCCGCCACCGGGGAGCTGTTTTTT CATSDSTLAATGELFF
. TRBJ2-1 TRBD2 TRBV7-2 TGTGCCAGCAGCTTAGAGGGGGGACTAGCACATGAGCAGTTCTTC CASSLEGGLAHEQFF
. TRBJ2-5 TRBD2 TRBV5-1 TGCGCCAGCACCGAAGGGACTAGCGGAGGGACCCAGTACTTC CASTEGTSGGTQYF
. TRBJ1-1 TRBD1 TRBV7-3 TGTGCCAGCAGCCCGTCAGAGGGGGCGGTAACTGAAGCTTTCTTT CASSPSEGAVTEAFF
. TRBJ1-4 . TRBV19 TGTGCCAGTAGTGAGACTGCAACTAATGAAAAACTGTTTTTT CASSETATNEKLFF
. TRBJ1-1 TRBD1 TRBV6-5 TGTGCCAGCAGTAGGACAGGAACGAGCACTGAAGCTTTCTTT CASSRTGTSTEAFF
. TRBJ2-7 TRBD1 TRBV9 TGTGCCAGCAGCGAAGGACAGGGGGTCTCTTACGAGCAGTACTTC CASSEGQGVSYEQYF
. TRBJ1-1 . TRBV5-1 TGCGCCAGCAGCTTAAACGGACAGAACACTGAAGCTTTCTTT CASSLNGQNTEAFF
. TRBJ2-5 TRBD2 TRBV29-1 TGCAGCGTTGAAGAGCTAGCGGGAGGTCTACAAGAGACCCAGTACTTC CSVEELAGGLQETQYF
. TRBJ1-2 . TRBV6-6 TGTGCCAGCAGTTACCCGGACTCCAGCTATGGCTACACCTTC CASSYPDSSYGYTF
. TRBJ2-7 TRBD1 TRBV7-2 TGTGCCAGCAGCAACAGGGGGTACGAGCAGTACTTC CASSNRGYEQYF
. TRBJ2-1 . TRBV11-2 TGTGCCAGCAGCTTTTCCCAGGATGAGCAGTTCTTC CASSFSQDEQFF
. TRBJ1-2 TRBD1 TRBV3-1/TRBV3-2 TGTGCCAGCAGCCAAGATGCGACAGGGCCCTATGGCTACACCTTC CASSQDATGPYGYTF
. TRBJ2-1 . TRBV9 TGTGCCAGCAGCGTAGGGGACATTTACAATGAGCAGTTCTTC CASSVGDIYNEQFF
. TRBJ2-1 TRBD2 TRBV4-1 TGCGCCAGCAGCCAAGAAGGGGTGGGCGGGAGCTCCTACAATGAGCAGTTCTTC CASSQEGVGGSSYNEQFF
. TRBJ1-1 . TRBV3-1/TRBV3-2 TGTGCCAGCAGCCACCGGGTGACGGTGAGAACTGAAGCTTTCTTT CASSHRVTVRTEAFF
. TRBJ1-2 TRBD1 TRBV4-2 TGTGCCAGCACCCCTCCGGGACAGGGCTATGGCTACACCTTC CASTPPGQGYGYTF
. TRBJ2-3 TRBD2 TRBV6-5 TGTGCCAGCAGTTACTCGAAGGTTGCGGCGGGGGGTACGCAGTATTTT CASSYSKVAAGGTQYF
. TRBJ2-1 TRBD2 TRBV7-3 TGTGCCAGCAGCTTATATACGGGGGGGTCTGGCAATGAGCAGTTCTTC CASSLYTGGSGNEQFF
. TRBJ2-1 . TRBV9 TGTGCCAGCAGCGTAGTGGGGGACATCTACAATGAGCAGTTCTTC CASSVVGDIYNEQFF
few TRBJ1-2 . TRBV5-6 TGTGCCAGCAGCTTGTTTACAGTTCGGCCCAACTATGGCTACACCTTC CASSLFTVRPNYGYTF
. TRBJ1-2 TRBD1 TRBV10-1 TGCGCCAGCGGGACAGGGGGCGCCGGCTATGGCTACACCTTC CASGTGGAGYGYTF
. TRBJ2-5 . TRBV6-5 TGTGCCAGCAACAGGGTCCAAGAGACCCAGTACTTC CASNRVQETQYF
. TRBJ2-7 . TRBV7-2 TGTGCCAGCAGCTTACTGAGGGGGGGGAGCGCCACGGTGGAGCAGTACTTC CASSLLRGGSATVEQYF